This TCR beta chain was observed in a study of blood T cell repertoires in COVID-19. The method was immunoSEQ multiplex PCR; TCRdb's version includes in-frame clones alone and lacks a portion of them. The table records roughly 120,000 clones, around 89% of them present only once. CDR3 length: 14 residues. From germline, CDR1 is ENHRY and CDR2 SYGVKD. V trimming: 6 bases; J trimming: 5 bases; junction bases outside the gene matches: 9. The rearrangement uses TRBV10-3 and TRBJ1-1, with 7 nucleotides matching TRBD1. Sequences were obtained from peripheral blood. The clonotype comes from a woman in her forties or fifties with acute or convalescent COVID-19. CDR3 DNA: TGTGCCATCAGCGCCGGGACAGTAGGGACTGAAGCTTTCTTT. It yields the protein CAISAGTVGTEAFF.